What follows is one TCR beta chain and its context. Its binding antigen is unknown. No clone much larger than this one lies a single base away; base qualities are absent. This entry belongs to a study of T cell repertoires in cytomegalovirus infection (dated by TCRdb to about 2019). With regard to the full study: Recently identified HLA-C-restricted CMV epitopes, whose presentation resists viral immunomodulation, were targeted by peptide stimulations together with well-studied HLA-B-restricted epitopes. Donor HLA type was relevant to the analysis, because carriage of CMV infection together with the matching HLA type was indicated by public TCR beta signatures.

Findings and caveats that apply to the study as a whole: Cumulative frequency of public TCR beta family members discriminated carriers of CMV infection plus the relevant HLA type in this cohort and an independent approximately 360-donor cohort. The ex vivo response was dominated by HLA-C-restricted CMV-specific TCR beta clonotypes, which also provided the single most frequent clonotype in two of eight donors.

Spanning cysteine to phenylalanine, the CDR3 consists of 13 amino acids. The sequence is cut down to CDR3 DNA, 39 bases in frame from base 1. Relative to germline, V is missing 4 bases and J is missing 5 bases, with 4 bases of the junction outside any gene match. The germline V gene sets CDR1 to SGHDT and CDR2 to YYEEEE. The reads were generated on an Illumina HiSeq 1500. TCRdb reprocessed the public reads (quality trimming at Q25 with fastp, clone calling with MiXCR) and kept in-frame beta chains. Rows matching on CDR3 protein sequence are summarized as one entry with the most common DNA and genes. This sample lists 700,000 to 950,000 distinct CDR3 sequences; over 25% were detected once. The ten largest clones take up over 10% of the sample. The treatment or condition label, as the study defines it: in vitro stimulation with specific CMV peptide epitopes to enrich CMV-specific T cells.

The source material was cultured CD8+ T cells from PBMCs, sampled from culture after CMV antigen stimulation. The receptor chain draws on TRBV5-6 and TRBJ1-2; 8 nucleotides in the junction match TRBD1. This clonotype originated in a human donor in good health (CMV status not recorded). Some clones in this sample may be carry-over from other donors' samples. The base sequence is TGTGCCAGCAGCCACAGGGGGAAGTATGGCTACACCTTC. This sequence encodes CASSHRGKYGYTF.